This T cell receptor (beta chain) was recovered during a study of monozygotic twins with inflammatory bowel disease. Details on this clonotype: Antigen unknown.

The CDR3 loop spans 15 amino acids. Germline V CDR1 and CDR2: DFQATT, SNEGSKA (reference sequence). Blood samples, whole and unsorted for T cells, yielded the isolated total RNA. Study results and caveats: Patient repertoire variability may have increased through differing immunosuppressive treatments. Clonotype overlap with others was lower in IBD patients than in healthy twins, a difference that was greatest with disease activity.

TCRdb reworked the 5' RACE reads into one entry per CDR3 protein, no DNA. The sample features nearly 450,000 distinct CDR3 sequences, with 2% to 2.5% in its top ten. The material sequenced was blood. The chain uses TRBV20-1 and TRBJ2-6. This receptor was identified in a human donor with ulcerative colitis or Crohn's disease, or a healthy co-twin of an affected twin (not recorded which). CDR3 sequence: CSARGDRSGANVLTF.